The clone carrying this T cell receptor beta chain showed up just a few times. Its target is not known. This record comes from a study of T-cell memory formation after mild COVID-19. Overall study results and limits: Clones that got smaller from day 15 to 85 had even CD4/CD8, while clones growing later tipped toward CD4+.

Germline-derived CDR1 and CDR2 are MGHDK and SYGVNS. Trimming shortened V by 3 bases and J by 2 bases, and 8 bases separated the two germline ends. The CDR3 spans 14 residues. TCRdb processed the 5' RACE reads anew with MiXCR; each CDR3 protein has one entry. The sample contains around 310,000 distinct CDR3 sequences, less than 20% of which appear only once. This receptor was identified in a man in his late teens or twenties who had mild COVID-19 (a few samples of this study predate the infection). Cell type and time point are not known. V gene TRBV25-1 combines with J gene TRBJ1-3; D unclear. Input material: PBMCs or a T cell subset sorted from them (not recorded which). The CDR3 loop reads CASSDRLTGNTIYF. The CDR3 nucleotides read TGTGCCAGCAGTGACAGGTTGACTGGAAACACCATATATTTT.